Presented here are 21 T cell receptor beta chains from one specimen sequenced in a study of blood T cell repertoires in COVID-19. The repertoire was sequenced with immunoSEQ multiplex PCR; TCRdb's copy has only in-frame clones and lacks some. The table shows about 400,000 clones, with about 90% occurring only once. Sequencing was done on a sample of PBMCs or T cells enriched from blood (not recorded which). These receptors were collected from a woman aged 18 to 35 with acute COVID-19.

The CDR3 sequence is CATSDRDSPGELFF. CDR3 nucleotide sequence: TGTGCCACCAGTGACCGGGACTCCCCCGGGGAGCTGTTTTTT. The chain is built from TRBV24-1 and TRBJ2-2, with D perhaps matching TRBD2 (6 bases). The germline V gene has CDR1 KGHDR and CDR2 SFDVKD. The V gene lost 4 bases and the J gene lost 6 bases, with 11 bases spanning the gap. The CDR3 contains 14 residues.

V is TRBV2 and J is TRBJ1-3; D unresolved. Germline CDR1 reads SNHLY; CDR2 reads FYNNEI. Trimming pared 5 bases from V and 2 bases from J, leaving 13 bases between. The CDR3 loop spans 15 amino acids. CDR3 in DNA: TGTGCCAGCAGTTTTGACCTCGGGACTGGAAACACCATATATTTT. Translated, it gives CASSFDLGTGNTIYF.

This chain links TRBV2 with TRBJ1-1; 7 bases line up with TRBD1. Germline V gives CDR1 SNHLY, CDR2 FYNNEI. The CDR3 runs to 13 residues. The CDR3 sequence: CRSRTGDQTEAFF. The CDR3 region has the DNA TGTCGTTCTCGAACAGGGGACCAAACTGAAGCTTTCTTT.

V gene TRBV7-9 combines with J gene TRBJ2-3; 8 bases align to TRBD2. V shed 1 base, J shed 2 bases, and the junction held 14 bases outside the gene matches. The germline gives CDR1 SEHNR, CDR2 FQNEAQ (reference sequence). The CDR3 loop spans 19 amino acids. CDR3 in DNA: TGTGCCAGCAGCTTAGGTGACATCAAGCGGGGGCCTTACACAGATACGCAGTATTTT. Translating it yields CASSLGDIKRGPYTDTQYF.

This chain uses TRBV5-1 with TRBJ2-3, with 7 bases that match TRBD2. Germline lookup yields CDR1 SGHRS and CDR2 YFSETQ. With 6 bases clipped from V and 6 bases from J, the junction kept 10 bases outside the gene matches. The CDR3 extends over 14 amino acids. CDR3 coding DNA: TGCGCCAGCACGGGGGGTAAGCCAGTGGATACGCAGTATTTT. Its translation is CASTGGKPVDTQYF.

This chain connects TRBV11-2 to TRBJ2-5; 8 bases are a match to TRBD2. Unmatched junction bases numbered 5, after V lost 5 bases and J lost 3 bases. The CDR3 is 14 residues long. Per germline, CDR1 SGHAT and CDR2 FQNNGV. CDR3 nucleotides: TGTGCCAGCAGCCCCATTAGCGGGGAAGAGACCCAGTACTTC. It yields the protein CASSPISGEETQYF.

This chain uses TRBV2 with TRBJ2-1, with unresolved D. This CDR3 has 12 residues. Trimming shortened V by 6 bases and J by 5 bases, and 8 bases separated the two germline ends. Germline V CDR1 and CDR2: SNHLY, FYNNEI. The CDR3 loop is CASSLSDNEQFF. Here the CDR3 DNA reads TGTGCCAGCAGCCTCAGCGACAATGAGCAGTTCTTC. Full variable domain (rest looked up from reference TRBV2 and TRBJ2-1): EPEVTQTPSHQVTQMGQEVILRCVPISNHLYFYWYRQILGQKVEFLVSFYNNEISEKSEIFDDQFSVERPDGSNFTLKIRSTKLEDSAMYFCASSLSDNEQFFGPGTRLTVL.

V gene TRBV30 combines with J gene TRBJ2-2, with TRBD2 identical over 11 bases. With 8 bases clipped from V and 5 bases from J, the junction kept 7 bases outside the gene matches. This CDR3 is built from 14 residues. Germline V gives CDR1 GTSNPN, CDR2 SVGIG (reference sequence). CDR3 sequence: CAGPGLAVTGELFF. The CDR3, as DNA: TGTGCCGGGCCGGGACTAGCGGTTACCGGGGAGCTGTTTTTT.

This chain uses TRBV7-2 with TRBJ2-7; tentative D call: TRBD1 (6 bases). Germline V gives CDR1 SGHTA, CDR2 FQGNSA. The CDR3 is 14 amino acids. Trimming took off 7 bases at V and 3 bases at J, with 16 bases between the two ends. CDR3 nucleotide sequence: TGTGCCAGCACCCCAGGACAGACTAACTACGAGCAGTACTTC. It specifies CASTPGQTNYEQYF. Full variable domain (rest looked up from reference TRBV7-2 and TRBJ2-7): GAGVSQSPSNKVTEKGKDVELRCDPISGHTALYWYRQSLGQGLEFLIYFQGNSAPDKSGLPSDRFSAERTGGSVSTLTIQRTQQEDSAVYLCASTPGQTNYEQYFGPGTRLTVT.

The rearrangement uses TRBV5-4 and TRBJ2-5, with 11 bases matching TRBD2. The CDR3 runs to 16 residues. CDR1 is SGHNT and CDR2 is YYREEE in the germline V gene (reference sequence). V gave up 5 bases and J gave up 7 bases; unmatched junction bases: 13. CDR3 loop: CASRSGTSGLIGTQYF. The CDR3 DNA is TGTGCCAGCAGATCCGGGACTAGCGGCCTTATTGGGACCCAGTACTTC.

The chain has TRBV4-1 and TRBJ2-4; 8 positions agree with TRBD1. The CDR3 consists of 16 residues. V trimming: 5 bases; J trimming: 1 base; junction bases outside the gene matches: 7. The germline CDR1 and CDR2 sequences are MGHRA and YSYEKL. The CDR3 protein is CASSFQGATAKNIQYF. The DNA of the CDR3 is TGCGCCAGCAGCTTCCAGGGGGCGACGGCCAAAAACATTCAGTACTTC.

In the case of this clone: Additional DNA sequences in this sample encode the identical CDR3. The CDR3 DNA sequence: TGTGCCAGCAGTTTTCAGGGAACTAATGAAAAACTGTTTTTT. It translates to CASSFQGTNEKLFF. V gene TRBV27 combines with J gene TRBJ1-4; perhaps TRBD1 as D (5 bases). V was trimmed by 3 bases and J by 1 base, leaving 6 bases between them. The length of the CDR3 is 14 residues. Per germline, CDR1 MNHEY and CDR2 SMNVEV (reference sequence).

V usage is TRBV7-6 and J usage is TRBJ2-7; no clear D. The CDR3 runs 15 residues. The germline V gene encodes CDR1 SGHVS and CDR2 FNYEAQ. V lost 1 base and J 4 bases, leaving 14 bases between the germline ends. The CDR3 is CASSLGGRELYEQYF. As DNA, the CDR3 is TGTGCCAGCAGCTTAGGCGGCAGAGAGCTTTACGAGCAGTACTTC. Looking up the rest from reference TRBV7-6 and TRBJ2-7 gives the full variable domain: GAGVSQSPRYKVTKRGQDVALRCDPISGHVSLYWYRQALGQGPEFLTYFNYEAQQDKSGLPNDRFSAERPEGSISTLTIQRTEQRDSAMYRCASSLGGRELYEQYFGPGTRLTVT.

The V call is TRBV19, the J call TRBJ1-2; 7 nucleotides line up with TRBD1. Germline V gene data show CDR1 as LNHDA and CDR2 as SQIVND (reference sequence). Germline trimming cut 8 bases from V and 8 bases from J; bases unmatched to any gene: 11. The CDR3 consists of 13 residues. In nucleotides, the CDR3 is TGTGCCAGTCGGCAAGACAGGGTCGCGGGCTACACCTTC. It translates to CASRQDRVAGYTF.

The rearrangement links TRBV7-9 to TRBJ2-1, with D uncertain. This CDR3 has 13 residues. Trimming shortened V by 5 bases and J by 9 bases, and 14 bases separated the two germline ends. Germline CDR1 reads SEHNR; CDR2 reads FQNEAQ (reference sequence). This CDR3 reads CASSPNMESEQFF. CDR3 nucleotide sequence: TGTGCCAGCAGCCCCAACATGGAGAGTGAGCAGTTCTTC.

Details on this clone: One end of the junction varies from germline; a read error may be responsible. The chain joins TRBV27 to TRBJ2-2, with D perhaps matching TRBD2 (6 bases). From germline, CDR1 is MNHEY and CDR2 SMNVEV (reference sequence). The CDR3 contains 14 residues. The CDR3: CASSLMGEAGKLFF. In DNA form, the CDR3 reads TGTGCCAGCAGTTTAATGGGGGAGGCCGGGAAGCTGTTTTTT.

This chain uses TRBV12-3 or TRBV12-4 with TRBJ1-3; D unclear. V lost 3 bases, J lost 4 bases, and 7 bases lay in between. The CDR3 length is 13 residues. In DNA form, the CDR3 reads TGTGCCAGCAGTTTCGCACTAGGAAACACCATATATTTT. It is translated as CASSFALGNTIYF.

The chain uses TRBV2 and TRBJ1-1; 7 bases align to TRBD1. Germline V gene sequence: CDR1 SNHLY, CDR2 FYNNEI. The CDR3 spans 13 residues. The trim removed 9 bases at V and 2 bases at J, leaving 6 bases unmatched. The CDR3 DNA follows: TGTGCCAGGAAGACAGGGCCAAACACTGAAGCTTTCTTT. Protein: CARKTGPNTEAFF.

J is TRBJ1-2 and V is TRBV29-1; D is unclear. Germline V CDR1 and CDR2: SQVTM, ANQGSEA. The germline V and J ends were trimmed by 7 bases and 4 bases, with 16 bases remaining between them. The CDR3 length is 13 residues. CDR3 DNA: TGCAGCGCTGTGGCAGACTTTGTCTATGGCTACACCTTC. The encoded protein is CSAVADFVYGYTF.

The J gene is TRBJ2-7, the V gene TRBV13; weak D call: TRBD1 (5 bases). Per the germline V gene, CDR1 is PRHDT and CDR2 is FYEKMQ (reference sequence). Trimming left V 4 bases short and J 3 bases short, with 10 bases between. The CDR3 has 13 residues. The CDR3 region has the DNA TGTGCCAGCAGCTCCCAGGGCCTCTACGAGCAGTACTTC. Its protein product is CASSSQGLYEQYF.

This sequence joins TRBV30 and TRBJ2-4; 9 nucleotides match TRBD1. This CDR3 contains 16 residues. The ends lost 5 bases at V and 0 bases at J; junction bases unmatched: 8. Germline lookup yields CDR1 GTSNPN and CDR2 SVGIG (reference sequence). CDR3 in DNA: TGTGCCTGGGTACCGGGACAGGGTCTAGCCAAAAACATTCAGTACTTC. Residues: CAWVPGQGLAKNIQYF.